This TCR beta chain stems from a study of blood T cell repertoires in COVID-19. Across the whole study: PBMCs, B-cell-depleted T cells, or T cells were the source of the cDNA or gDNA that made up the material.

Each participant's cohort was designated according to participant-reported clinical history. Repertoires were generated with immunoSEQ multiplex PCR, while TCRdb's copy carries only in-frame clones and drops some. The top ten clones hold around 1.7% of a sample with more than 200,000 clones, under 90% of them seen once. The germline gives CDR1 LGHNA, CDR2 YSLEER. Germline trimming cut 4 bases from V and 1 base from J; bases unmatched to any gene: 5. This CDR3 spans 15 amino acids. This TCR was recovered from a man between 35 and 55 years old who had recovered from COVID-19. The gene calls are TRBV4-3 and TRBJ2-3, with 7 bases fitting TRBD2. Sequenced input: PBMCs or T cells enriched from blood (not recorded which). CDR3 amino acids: CASSLGLAGTDTQYF. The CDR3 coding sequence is TGCGCCAGCAGCCTAGGGCTAGCGGGCACAGATACGCAGTATTTT.